The present entry profiles one T cell receptor (beta chain) with its context. Its target is unknown. The sample belongs to a study of shared clonotypes between healthy human individuals. The study's findings and limits: Clonotype sharing among donors was expected to depend on sequencing depth.

Genomic DNA of every subset was divided equally among multiple immunoSEQ plates. It was about 210 ng DNA, approximately 30,000 T cell genomes, that sorted-subset replicate PCRs used. Assay used: immunoSEQ multiplex PCR; TCRdb lists only in-frame clones, some missing. Altogether about 2.4 million clones are present, more than 85% being singletons, with the ten largest covering approximately 0.36%. Among the donors, all were Caucasian adults who lived in Nashville, Tennessee. With 0 bases removed from V and 5 bases from J, the gap between germline ends came to 12 bases. The CDR3 is 15 amino acids. Germline CDR1 SGHRS, CDR2 YFSETQ.

The receptor's source is a young man in good health. Some clones in this sample may be carry-over from other donors' samples. The chain is built from TRBV5-1 and TRBJ1-5; D uncertain. The source material was naive CD4+ T cells from PBMCs. Subset given: CD45RA+ positively selected. The DNA for the CDR3 is TGCGCCAGCAGCTTGGAAGACCCCTCCTATCAGCCCCAGCATTTT. Encoded protein: CASSLEDPSYQPQHF. The full variable domain, with the rest looked up from reference TRBV5-1 and TRBJ1-5, is KAGVTQTPRYLIKTRGQQVTLSCSPISGHRSVSWYQQTPGQGLQFLFEYFSETQRNKGNFPGRFSGRQFSNSRSEMNVSTLELGDSALYLCASSLEDPSYQPQHFGDGTRLSIL.